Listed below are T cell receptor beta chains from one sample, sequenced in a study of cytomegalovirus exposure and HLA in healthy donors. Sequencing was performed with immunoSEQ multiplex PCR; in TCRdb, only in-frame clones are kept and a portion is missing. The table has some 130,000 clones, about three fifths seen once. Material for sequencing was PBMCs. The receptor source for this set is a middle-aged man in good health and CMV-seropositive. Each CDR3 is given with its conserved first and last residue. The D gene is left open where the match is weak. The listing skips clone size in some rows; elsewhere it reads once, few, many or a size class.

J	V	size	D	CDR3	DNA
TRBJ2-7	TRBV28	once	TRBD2	CASRTSGLTYEQYF	TGTGCCAGCCGGACTAGCGGGCTAACCTACGAGCAGTACTTC
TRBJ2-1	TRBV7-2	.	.	CASSLGPNNEQFF	TGTGCCAGCAGCTTAGGTCCTAATAATGAGCAGTTCTTC
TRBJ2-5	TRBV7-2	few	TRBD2	CASTLTSLGETQYF	TGTGCCAGCACGCTGACTAGCTTAGGAGAGACCCAGTACTTC
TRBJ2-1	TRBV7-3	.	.	CASSLRGITSNEQFF	TGTGCCAGCAGCTTACGGGGTATAACATCCAATGAGCAGTTCTTC
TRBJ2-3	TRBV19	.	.	CASSQGLSTDTQYF	TGTGCCAGTAGTCAGGGGCTTAGCACAGATACGCAGTATTTT
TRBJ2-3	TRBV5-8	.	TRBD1	CASSPGQGPSTDTQYF	TGTGCCAGCAGCCCCGGACAGGGGCCGTCCACAGATACGCAGTATTTT
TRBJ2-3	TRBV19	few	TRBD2	CASSQLALSTDTQYF	TGTGCCAGTAGCCAACTAGCGCTAAGCACAGATACGCAGTATTTT
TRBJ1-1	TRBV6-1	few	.	CASSEAPLNTEAFF	TGTGCCAGCAGTGAGGCTCCCCTGAACACTGAAGCTTTCTTT
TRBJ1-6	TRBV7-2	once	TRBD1	CASSLKFRQGNNSPLHF	TGTGCCAGCAGCTTAAAATTCCGACAGGGCAATAATTCACCCCTCCACTTT
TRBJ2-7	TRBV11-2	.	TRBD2	CASSLEASGGHEQYF	TGTGCCAGCAGCTTAGAAGCTAGCGGGGGGCACGAGCAGTACTTC
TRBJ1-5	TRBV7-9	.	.	CASSLGHSNQPQHF	TGTGCCAGCAGCTTGGGACATAGCAATCAGCCCCAGCATTTT
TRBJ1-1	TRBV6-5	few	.	CASCFRGATEAFF	TGTGCCAGCTGCTTCAGGGGAGCAACTGAAGCTTTCTTT
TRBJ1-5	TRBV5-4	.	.	CASSLEEVRNQPQHF	TGTGCCAGCAGCTTGGAGGAGGTTCGCAATCAGCCCCAGCATTTT
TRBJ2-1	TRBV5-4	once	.	CASSRIIEPNEQFF	TGTGCCAGCAGCCGCATAATAGAACCCAATGAGCAGTTCTTC
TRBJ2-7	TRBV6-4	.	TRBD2	CASRTGSSGRADEQYF	TGTGCCAGCAGAACAGGTTCTAGCGGGAGGGCGGACGAGCAGTACTTC
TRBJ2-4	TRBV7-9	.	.	CASSRPGTIGNIQYF	TGTGCCAGCAGCCGCCCCGGGACAATAGGGAACATTCAGTACTTC
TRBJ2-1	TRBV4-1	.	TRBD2	CASLHSGLAYNEQFF	TGCGCCAGCTTGCATTCGGGACTAGCGTACAATGAGCAGTTCTTC
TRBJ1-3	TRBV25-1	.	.	CASSEWESSGNTIYF	TGTGCCAGCAGTGAATGGGAGAGCTCTGGAAACACCATATATTTT
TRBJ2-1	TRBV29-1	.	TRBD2	CSVEGLAIYNEQFF	TGCAGCGTTGAGGGACTAGCAATCTACAATGAGCAGTTCTTC
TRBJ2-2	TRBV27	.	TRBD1	CASSLLGQGSGTGELFF	TGTGCCAGCAGTTTACTCGGACAGGGCTCGGGCACCGGGGAGCTGTTTTTT
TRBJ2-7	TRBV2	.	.	CASSEETAPSYEQYF	TGCGCCAGCAGTGAAGAGACAGCTCCCTCCTACGAGCAGTACTTC
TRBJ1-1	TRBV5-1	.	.	CASSLVMSGNTEAFF	TGCGCCAGCAGCTTGGTTATGTCGGGGAACACTGAAGCTTTCTTT
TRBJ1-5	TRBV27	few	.	CASSSRGPSNQPQHF	TGTGCCAGCAGTTCCAGGGGTCCGAGCAATCAGCCCCAGCATTTT
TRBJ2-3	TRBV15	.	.	CATSRDSPPRDTQYF	TGTGCCACCAGCAGAGATAGCCCCCCCCGAGATACGCAGTATTTT